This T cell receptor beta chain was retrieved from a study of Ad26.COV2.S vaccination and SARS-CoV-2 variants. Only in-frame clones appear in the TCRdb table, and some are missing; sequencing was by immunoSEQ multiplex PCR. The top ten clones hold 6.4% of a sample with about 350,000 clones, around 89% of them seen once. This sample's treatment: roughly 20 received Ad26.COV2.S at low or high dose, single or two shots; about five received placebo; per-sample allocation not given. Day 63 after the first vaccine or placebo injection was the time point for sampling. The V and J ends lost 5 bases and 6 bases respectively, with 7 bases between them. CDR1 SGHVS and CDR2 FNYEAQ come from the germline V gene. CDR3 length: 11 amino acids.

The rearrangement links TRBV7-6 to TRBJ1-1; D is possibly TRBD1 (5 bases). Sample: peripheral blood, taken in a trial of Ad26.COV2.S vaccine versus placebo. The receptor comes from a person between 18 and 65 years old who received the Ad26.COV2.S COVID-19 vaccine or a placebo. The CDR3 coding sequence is TGTGCCAGCAGCCAGGGACCTGAAGCTTTCTTT. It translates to CASSQGPEAFF.